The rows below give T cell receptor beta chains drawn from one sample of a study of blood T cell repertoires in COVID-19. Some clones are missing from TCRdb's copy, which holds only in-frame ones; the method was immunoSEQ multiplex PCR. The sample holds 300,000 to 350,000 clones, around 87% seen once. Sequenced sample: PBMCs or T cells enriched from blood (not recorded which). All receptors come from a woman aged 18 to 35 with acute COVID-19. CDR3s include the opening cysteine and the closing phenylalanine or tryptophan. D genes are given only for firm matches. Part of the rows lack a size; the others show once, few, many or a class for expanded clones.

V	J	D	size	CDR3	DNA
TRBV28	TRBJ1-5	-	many	CASLAGVNQPQHF	TGTGCCAGCCTAGCCGGGGTTAATCAGCCCCAGCATTTT
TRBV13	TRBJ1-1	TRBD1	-	CASSSQTGGTEAFF	TGTGCCAGCAGCTCGCAAACAGGGGGTACTGAAGCTTTCTTT
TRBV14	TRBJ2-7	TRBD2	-	CASSQRTSGRPPAYEQYF	TGTGCCAGCAGCCAAAGGACTAGCGGGAGGCCGCCAGCCTACGAGCAGTACTTC
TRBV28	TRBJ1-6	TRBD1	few	CASSLSLRWDSNSPLHF	TGTGCCAGCAGTTTATCCCTCCGTTGGGACAGTAATTCACCCCTCCACTTT
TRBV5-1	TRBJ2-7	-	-	CASSLEGDDEQYF	TGCGCCAGCAGCTTGGAAGGGGATGACGAGCAGTACTTC
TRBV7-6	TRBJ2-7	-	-	CASSSTPDIRDSYEQYF	TGTGCCAGCAGCTCAACGCCGGACATAAGGGACTCCTACGAGCAGTACTTC
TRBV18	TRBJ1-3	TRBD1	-	CASSINRGPDGNTIYF	TGTGCCAGCTCGATTAACAGGGGACCAGACGGAAACACCATATATTTT
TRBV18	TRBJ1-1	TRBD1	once	CASSATGDYEAFF	TGTGCCAGCTCTGCCACAGGGGATTATGAAGCTTTCTTT
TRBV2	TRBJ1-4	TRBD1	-	CASNRGDEKLFF	TGTGCCAGCAACAGGGGAGATGAAAAACTGTTTTTT
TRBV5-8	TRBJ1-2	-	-	CASSLVQDYGYTF	TGTGCCAGCAGCTTGGTACAGGACTATGGCTACACCTTC
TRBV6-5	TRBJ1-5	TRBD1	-	CASSYSGQDNQPQHF	TGTGCCAGCAGTTACTCGGGACAGGACAACCAGCCCCAGCATTTT
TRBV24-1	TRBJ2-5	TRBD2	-	CATSDPTRGGERETQYF	TGTGCCACCAGTGACCCCACGCGGGGGGGGGAAAGAGAGACCCAGTACTTC
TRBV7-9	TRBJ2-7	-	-	CASSSRDSLSYEQYF	TGTGCCAGCAGCAGCCGGGACTCCCTCTCCTACGAGCAGTACTTC
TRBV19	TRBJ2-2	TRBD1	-	CASSIGSGTGRYDTGELFF	TGTGCCAGTAGTATAGGTTCGGGGACAGGTCGATACGACACCGGGGAGCTGTTTTTT
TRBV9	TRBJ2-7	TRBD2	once	CARSSGGGGTYPHEQYF	TGTGCCCGCAGCTCGGGGGGGGGCGGCACCTATCCCCACGAGCAGTACTTC
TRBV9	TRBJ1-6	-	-	CASSDRGSPLHF	TGTGCCAGCAGCGACCGCGGATCACCCCTCCACTTT
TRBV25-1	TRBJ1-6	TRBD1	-	CASKDRVDSPLHF	TGTGCCAGCAAGGACAGGGTGGATTCACCCCTCCACTTT
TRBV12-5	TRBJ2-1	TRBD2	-	CASGFQGTSGGGEYNEQFF	TGTGCTAGTGGTTTCCAGGGGACTAGCGGAGGGGGAGAGTACAATGAGCAGTTCTTC
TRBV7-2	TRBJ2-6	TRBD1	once	CASSSGGAGANVLTF	TGTGCCAGCAGCTCAGGGGGCGCTGGGGCCAACGTCCTGACTTTC
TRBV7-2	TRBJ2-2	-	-	CASSEWSGELFF	TGTGCCAGCAGCGAGTGGTCCGGGGAGCTGTTTTTT
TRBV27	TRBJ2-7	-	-	CASSSFAPYEQYF	TGTGCCAGCAGTTCTTTCGCGCCCTACGAGCAGTACTTC
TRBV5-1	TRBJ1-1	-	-	CASSSQSPHMNTEAFF	TGCGCCAGCAGCTCACAGAGTCCTCACATGAACACTGAAGCTTTCTTT
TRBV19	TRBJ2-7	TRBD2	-	CASSGSGGLYEQYF	TGTGCCAGTAGTGGTAGCGGGGGGCTCTACGAGCAGTACTTC
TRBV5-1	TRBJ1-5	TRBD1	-	CASSLGGGQGTQPQHF	TGCGCCAGCAGCTTGGGGGGTGGACAGGGGACTCAGCCCCAGCATTTT
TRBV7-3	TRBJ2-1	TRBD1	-	CASLRDRGHEQFF	TGTGCCAGCCTCCGGGACAGGGGGCATGAGCAGTTCTTC